This is a list of T cell receptor beta chains from one sample in a study of cytomegalovirus exposure and HLA in healthy donors. Using immunoSEQ multiplex PCR, the repertoire was profiled, and TCRdb retains in-frame clones only, with some absent. The table has fewer than 200,000 clones, less than 85% seen once; the top ten hold roughly 15%. What was sequenced was PBMCs. The origin of the receptors is a man aged 18 to 30 in good health and CMV-seropositive. CDR3s include the opening cysteine and the closing phenylalanine or tryptophan. Each record gives: clone size, D gene, V gene, J gene, CDR3 protein, CDR3 DNA. A D gene is named only where the DNA matches it firmly. Clone size is shown for a subset of rows, as once, few, many or a class of expanded clone.

.	.	TRBV5-1	TRBJ1-5	CASSLVGDNSQPQHF	TGCGCCAGCAGCTTGGTGGGGGACAATAGCCAGCCCCAGCATTTT
once	TRBD2	TRBV7-3	TRBJ2-1	CASSPLAGGMDEQFF	TGTGCCAGCAGCCCCTTAGCGGGAGGAATGGATGAGCAGTTCTTC
.	.	TRBV5-1	TRBJ2-1	CASSFAEGYNEQFF	TGCGCCAGCAGCTTTGCGGAGGGCTACAATGAGCAGTTCTTC
.	.	TRBV6-6	TRBJ1-1	CASSYMRTEAFF	TGTGCCAGCAGTTATATGAGAACTGAAGCTTTCTTT
once	.	TRBV15	TRBJ1-4	CATSRVTQGSEKLFF	TGTGCCACCAGCAGAGTAACTCAGGGAAGTGAAAAACTGTTTTTT
.	.	TRBV7-9	TRBJ2-1	CASSSLRQGLAYNEQFF	TGTGCCAGCAGCTCGCTTCGACAGGGACTGGCCTACAATGAGCAGTTCTTC
.	.	TRBV19	TRBJ1-2	CASSVSLTWGSLF	TGTGCCAGTAGTGTCTCCCTTACTTGGGGCAGCCTCTTC
.	.	TRBV9	TRBJ2-7	CASSVEDSIPYEQYF	TGTGCCAGCAGCGTAGAGGATAGCATACCCTACGAGCAGTACTTC
once	.	TRBV11-2	TRBJ1-4	CASSRDLIGEKLFF	TGTGCCAGCAGCCGGGACTTGATCGGTGAAAAACTGTTTTTT
once	.	TRBV28	TRBJ1-1	CASSARDTTEAFF	TGTGCCAGCAGTGCTAGGGACACCACTGAAGCTTTCTTT
.	TRBD1	TRBV2	TRBJ1-2	CARSAVSGTGVLGGYTF	TGTGCCAGAAGCGCGGTCTCCGGGACAGGGGTTCTCGGTGGCTACACCTTC
.	.	TRBV6-1	TRBJ2-5	CASRRTNQETQYF	TGTGCCAGCAGGCGGACTAACCAAGAGACCCAGTACTTC
once	.	TRBV7-2	TRBJ2-2	CASSLVPRTGELFF	TGTGCCAGCAGCTTAGTGCCCAGGACCGGGGAGCTGTTTTTT
.	.	TRBV25-1	TRBJ2-1	CASSDGGRSYNEQFF	TGTGCCAGCAGTGACGGGGGGCGCTCCTACAATGAGCAGTTCTTC
.	.	TRBV5-1	TRBJ1-4	CASQGGLKEKLFF	TGCGCCAGCCAGGGAGGGTTAAAGGAAAAACTGTTTTTT
.	.	TRBV28	TRBJ2-1	CASSLGGVLHNEQFF	TGTGCCAGCAGTTTGGGCGGGGTGCTGCACAATGAGCAGTTCTTC
.	.	TRBV5-6	TRBJ2-7	CASSSRLYEQYF	TGTGCCAGCAGCTCCCGACTCTACGAGCAGTACTTC
.	.	TRBV27	TRBJ2-3	CASTLQGWRTDTQYF	TGTGCCAGCACCCTACAGGGTTGGCGTACAGATACGCAGTATTTT
.	TRBD2	TRBV4-1	TRBJ2-3	CASSQDGTSGSPPGYF	TGCGCCAGCAGCCAAGATGGCACTAGCGGGTCCCCCCCGGGGTATTTT
.	TRBD2	TRBV10-2	TRBJ2-7	CASSSGGAYEQYF	TGCGCCAGCTCTAGCGGGGGGGCCTACGAGCAGTACTTC
.	.	TRBV4-1	TRBJ1-5	CASSQATGSNQPQHF	TGCGCCAGCAGCCAAGCAACGGGTAGCAATCAGCCCCAGCATTTT
.	.	TRBV7-9	TRBJ1-6	CASSLDGEAPLHF	TGTGCCAGCAGCTTAGACGGTGAGGCACCCCTCCACTTT
.	.	TRBV9	TRBJ1-3	CASSLEAVLSSGNTIYF	TGTGCCAGCAGCCTCGAGGCGGTGCTTAGCTCTGGAAACACCATATATTTT
.	.	TRBV28	TRBJ1-2	CASSVQSRGYTF	TGTGCCAGCAGTGTTCAGTCTAGGGGCTACACCTTC
.	.	TRBV9	TRBJ2-5	CASSATGLRGSTQYF	TGTGCCAGCAGCGCCACGGGACTCCGTGGGTCGACCCAGTACTTC
.	TRBD1	TRBV27	TRBJ2-7	CASSLRDSGYEQYF	TGTGCCAGCAGTCTCCGGGACAGCGGATACGAGCAGTACTTC
.	TRBD2	TRBV5-4	TRBJ2-1	CAHRTSGYNEQFF	TGTGCCCATAGGACTAGCGGGTACAATGAGCAGTTCTTC
.	.	TRBV6-5	TRBJ2-1	CASGFKFVDEQFF	TGTGCCAGCGGTTTTAAGTTTGTAGATGAGCAGTTCTTC
once	TRBD1	TRBV10-3	TRBJ1-2	CAIRDRENYGYTF	TGTGCCATCAGGGACAGGGAGAACTATGGCTACACCTTC
.	TRBD1	TRBV15	TRBJ1-2	CATSRDREGGYTF	TGTGCCACCAGCCGGGACAGGGAGGGAGGCTACACCTTC
.	.	TRBV7-9	TRBJ2-7	CASTPGGGEQYF	TGTGCCAGCACTCCAGGGGGAGGCGAGCAGTACTTC
few	TRBD1	TRBV7-9	TRBJ1-2	CASSTGTGEGWNYGYTF	TGTGCCAGCAGCACCGGGACAGGGGAAGGATGGAACTATGGCTACACCTTC